Following are 31 T cell receptor beta chains from one sample sequenced in a study of T cells expressing NK-cell markers (dated by TCRdb to between 2020 and 2021). The method behind the library was 5' RACE. Sequenced on an Illumina HiSeq 2000. TCRdb reprocessed the reads and assigns one entry to each CDR3 protein sequence, leaving out DNA. The sample table gives 300,000 to 450,000 distinct CDR3 sequences. 5.2% of the sample lies in the top ten. The specimen sequenced was blood T cells: a sorted CD56 or NKG2C T cell subset, CD4+ or CD8+ T cells, or bulk PBMC T cells (not recorded which). The source is a man aged 18-75 years in good health.

The chain links TRBV24-1 to TRBJ2-1; checking the TCRdb D call of TRBD2 is not possible without DNA. Germline V gene data show CDR1 as KGHDR and CDR2 as SFDVKD. This CDR3 has 20 amino acids. The CDR3 is CATSDPDRPRVAGMYNEQFF.

The chain has TRBV5-5 and TRBJ2-7; TCRdb proposes TRBD2, but this gene call is untestable without DNA. CDR1 is SGHKS, CDR2 YYEKEE, per germline (reference sequence). This CDR3 is built from 17 residues. This chain's CDR3 is CASSSYIGVSSVHEQYF.

The rearrangement uses TRBV6-5 and TRBJ1-2. CDR1 and CDR2 from the germline V gene are MNHEY and SVGAGI. The CDR3 covers 12 residues. The chain's CDR3 is CASRSRWDGYTF.

This chain joins TRBV9 and TRBJ2-7; TCRdb's assignment of TRBD1 cannot be checked, as there is no DNA. Germline assignment: CDR1 SGDLS and CDR2 YYNGEE. This CDR3 is built from 14 residues. The CDR3: CASSSSGPDYEQYF. The variable domain in full, completed from reference TRBV9 and TRBJ2-7, reads DSGVTQTPKHLITATGQRVTLRCSPRSGDLSVYWYQQSLDQGLQFLIQYYNGEERAKGNILERFSAQQFPDLHSELNLSSLELGDSALYFCASSSSGPDYEQYFGPGTRLTVT.

V is TRBV6-5 and J is TRBJ2-6. CDR3 length equals 14 residues. Germline V gene sequence: CDR1 MNHEY, CDR2 SVGAGI. The CDR3 here is CASSYGSGANVLTF.

This chain uses TRBV7-9 with TRBJ1-1; TCRdb lists TRBD1, though no DNA is available to test this call. From germline, CDR1 is SEHNR and CDR2 FQNEAQ (reference sequence). There are 13 residues in the CDR3. CDR3 region: CASSRRGDTEAFF.

The chain couples TRBV12-3 or TRBV12-4 to TRBJ1-5; no DNA is available, so the TRBD1 call from TCRdb remains unchecked. The CDR3 spans 15 residues. This chain's CDR3 is CASSSSSTGFQPQHF.

This sequence joins TRBV18 and TRBJ1-2; the D call from TCRdb, TRBD1, cannot be confirmed without DNA. This CDR3 is 14 amino acids long. Germline lookup yields CDR1 KGHSH and CDR2 LQKENI. The CDR3: CASSSDRSAYGYTF.

The chain links TRBV24-1 to TRBJ2-5; the TCRdb call, TRBD2, lacks DNA for checking. Per the germline V gene, CDR1 is KGHDR and CDR2 is SFDVKD. The CDR3 runs to 17 residues. The CDR3 sequence: CATSDTGGEGFQETQYF.

The genes are TRBV5-1 and TRBJ2-2; TCRdb picks TRBD2, but there is no DNA to check that call. CDR1 is SGHRS and CDR2 is YFSETQ in the germline V gene. CDR3 length: 14 residues. The CDR3 loop is CASTRSTTTGELFF.

The chain recombines TRBV5-4 with TRBJ1-2. Germline V gene data show CDR1 as SGHNT and CDR2 as YYREEE (reference sequence). The CDR3 spans 14 residues. The chain's CDR3 is CASSSSMAESGYTF.

V usage is TRBV12-3 or TRBV12-4 and J usage is TRBJ2-2; the D call from TCRdb, TRBD1, cannot be confirmed without DNA. This CDR3 has 15 residues. This CDR3 is CASSRQGVNTGELFF.

The chain joins TRBV7-2 to TRBJ2-2; TCRdb gives TRBD1 as the D gene, but with no DNA this cannot be confirmed. This CDR3 is 15 amino acids long. Per germline, CDR1 SGHTA and CDR2 FQGNSA. The CDR3 sequence: CASSLGGVRTGELFF.

V gene TRBV9 combines with J gene TRBJ2-1; TCRdb returns TRBD2, unconfirmable since there is no DNA. The V gene's germline CDR1 is SGDLS and CDR2 YYNGEE. This CDR3 spans 15 amino acids. The CDR3 loop is CASSQTSGGGSEQFF.

The chain couples TRBV5-6 to TRBJ1-2; no DNA is available, so the TRBD1 call from TCRdb remains unchecked. Germline CDR1 is SGHDT and CDR2 is YYEEEE. The CDR3 is 12 residues long. CDR3 amino acids: CASSWGQRGYTF.

J is TRBJ2-7 and V is TRBV30; TCRdb picks TRBD2, but there is no DNA to check that call. Germline-derived CDR1 and CDR2 are GTSNPN and SVGIG (reference sequence). The CDR3 extends over 14 amino acids. The CDR3 reads CAWSKGTYTYEQYF.

The chain links TRBV4-1 to TRBJ1-5. Germline CDR1 MGHRA, CDR2 YSYEKL. This CDR3 is built from 17 residues. The CDR3 sequence is CASSQVFGRSGNQPQHF.

The chain combines TRBV27 with TRBJ2-7; the TCRdb D gene call, TRBD1, has no DNA to confirm it. This CDR3 has 16 residues. Germline V gene sequence: CDR1 MNHEY, CDR2 SMNVEV (reference sequence). CDR3 amino acids: CASTTGQGLGTYEQYF.

The chain uses TRBV12-3 or TRBV12-4 and TRBJ2-1; the D call of TRBD1 rests on TCRdb alone, since no DNA is present to check it. The CDR3 has 16 amino acids. The CDR3 spells CASRNPGTSVYNEQFF.

The chain couples TRBV18 to TRBJ2-1; the D gene TCRdb calls, TRBD1, cannot be checked with no DNA. The V gene's germline CDR1 is KGHSH and CDR2 LQKENI. The CDR3 sequence is 15 residues long. The CDR3 sequence is CASSSQGTAYNEQFF.

The J gene is TRBJ2-3, the V gene TRBV12-3 or TRBV12-4. The CDR3 length is 16 residues. Here the CDR3 reads CASSLVGLARTDTQYF.

V gene TRBV3-1 combines with J gene TRBJ2-7; with no DNA, the TCRdb D assignment of TRBD1 cannot be verified. The CDR3 extends over 16 amino acids. CDR1 and CDR2 from the germline V gene are LGHDT and YNNKEL (reference sequence). Here the CDR3 reads CASSQARDNRGYEQYF.

The chain has TRBV18 and TRBJ2-7; TCRdb picks TRBD2, but there is no DNA to check that call. CDR1 and CDR2 from the germline V gene are KGHSH and LQKENI. This CDR3 is 15 amino acids long. The CDR3: CASSPIPSGTYEQYF.

The J gene is TRBJ2-5, the V gene TRBV20-1; the TCRdb call, TRBD2, lacks DNA for checking. The germline V gene encodes CDR1 DFQATT and CDR2 SNEGSKA (reference sequence). This CDR3 is built from 13 residues. This CDR3 reads CSGGLKNQETQYF.

The rearrangement joins TRBV10-3 to TRBJ2-6. Per germline, CDR1 ENHRY and CDR2 SYGVKD. This CDR3 region has 16 residues. The CDR3 protein is CAISEVVASGANVLTF.

The rearrangement links TRBV29-1 to TRBJ2-1; TCRdb proposes TRBD2, but this gene call is untestable without DNA. Germline assignment: CDR1 SQVTM and CDR2 ANQGSEA. This CDR3 region has 12 residues. CDR3 in amino acids: CSGGLAYNEQFF.

The gene calls are TRBV5-1 and TRBJ2-1; TCRdb names TRBD1, which stays unverified in the absence of DNA. The CDR3 covers 12 residues. Per germline, CDR1 SGHRS and CDR2 YFSETQ. The CDR3 sequence is CASSSGTGEQFF.

The V call is TRBV7-8, the J call TRBJ1-5. CDR3 length: 15 amino acids. Germline V gives CDR1 SGHVS, CDR2 FQNEAQ. The CDR3 spells CASSLELRSNQPQHF.

The chain links TRBV2 to TRBJ1-2; TCRdb's D call, TRBD1, is unchecked because there is no DNA. The CDR3 spans 14 residues. Germline values: CDR1 SNHLY, CDR2 FYNNEI. The CDR3 reads CASTDPGNRGGYTF.

The J gene is TRBJ2-6, the V gene TRBV20-1; the D gene TCRdb calls, TRBD1, cannot be checked with no DNA. The germline gives CDR1 DFQATT, CDR2 SNEGSKA (reference sequence). The CDR3 is made up of 13 amino acids. The CDR3 sequence: CSHAGVRANVLTF.

J is TRBJ2-2 and V is TRBV7-2; TCRdb gives TRBD1 as the D gene, but with no DNA this cannot be confirmed. The CDR3 spans 16 residues. CDR1 and CDR2 (germline): SGHTA, FQGNSA. CDR3 amino acids: CASSPGTLQNTGELFF.